This entry lists 21 T cell receptor beta chains sequenced from one sample in a study of blood T cell repertoires in COVID-19. The table came from immunoSEQ multiplex PCR; TCRdb's copy has only in-frame clones and leaves some out. Of approximately 220,000 clones in the sample, roughly four fifths were seen once. Sequenced sample: PBMCs or T cells enriched from blood (not recorded which). Source of these receptors: a woman aged 50 to 65 who had been exposed to COVID-19.

This clone has just a few counts. The genes are TRBV2 and TRBJ1-2; 7 nucleotides line up with TRBD1. This CDR3 spans 13 amino acids. J was trimmed by 8 bases and V by 5 bases; bases with no gene match: 8. Germline V lookup: CDR1 SNHLY, CDR2 FYNNEI. CDR3 sequence: CASSIRQGSGYTF. In DNA, the CDR3 is TGTGCCAGCAGTATTCGACAGGGCAGCGGCTACACCTTC.

This chain links TRBV19 with TRBJ2-2; D may be TRBD1 (6 bases). This CDR3 has 13 residues. The V gene's germline CDR1 is LNHDA and CDR2 SQIVND (reference sequence). Trimming removed 8 bases from V and 3 bases from J, with 10 bases in between. CDR3 residues: CASGTGYTGELFF. CDR3 nucleotide sequence: TGTGCCAGTGGAACAGGGTACACCGGGGAGCTGTTTTTT.

The chain links TRBV12-5 to TRBJ1-2; 7 bases map to TRBD1. Germline V lookup: CDR1 LGHNT, CDR2 FRNRAP. This CDR3 is 14 amino acids long. The V segment lost 4 bases and the J segment 4 bases; nucleotides outside the gene matches: 6. CDR3 sequence (DNA): TGTGCTAGTGGTTACCGACAGGGCGGCTATGGCTACACCTTC. It specifies CASGYRQGGYGYTF.

The V gene is TRBV19, the J gene TRBJ1-3, with 7 bases lining up with TRBD1. Germline CDR1 is LNHDA and CDR2 is SQIVND (reference sequence). The length of the CDR3 is 15 residues. V lost 6 bases, J lost 5 bases, and 10 bases stayed unmatched. CDR3 in DNA: TGTGCCAGTAGCCTGGCGACAGGGAACAGAAACACCATATATTTT. It translates to CASSLATGNRNTIYF.

This clone was detected a few times. J is TRBJ1-2 and V is TRBV18; 11 bases are shared with TRBD1. The CDR3 has 13 residues. V dropped 6 bases and J dropped 4; count of bases not matched to a gene: 1. Germline-derived CDR1 and CDR2 are KGHSH and LQKENI. CDR3 bases: TGTGCCAGCTCGGGGACAGGGGGCTATGGCTACACCTTC. Translation: CASSGTGGYGYTF.

This clone appeared a few times. The chain is built from TRBV18 and TRBJ2-7; D call uncertain. The CDR3 has 14 residues. Trimming removed 2 bases at V and 2 bases at J, with 10 bases between. Germline values: CDR1 KGHSH, CDR2 LQKENI. The chain's CDR3 is CASSPSRVTYEQYF. CDR3 DNA: TGTGCCAGCTCACCAAGCCGGGTGACCTACGAGCAGTACTTC. Full variable domain (missing parts from reference TRBV18 and TRBJ2-7): NAGVMQNPRHLVRRRGQEARLRCSPMKGHSHVYWYRQLPEEGLKFMVYLQKENIIDESGMPKERFSAEFPKEGPSILRIQQVVRGDSAAYFCASSPSRVTYEQYFGPGTRLTVT.

The chain combines TRBV19 with TRBJ1-1; no firm D call. Germline V gives CDR1 LNHDA, CDR2 SQIVND (reference sequence). The CDR3 contains 15 residues. Trimming stripped 3 bases from V and 2 bases from J, with 13 bases between. The CDR3 protein is CASSIRGFGNTEAFF. CDR3 DNA: TGTGCCAGTAGTATCCGGGGTTTTGGTAACACTGAAGCTTTCTTT. The full variable domain, rest sourced from reference TRBV19 and TRBJ1-1, is DGGITQSPKYLFRKEGQNVTLSCEQNLNHDAMYWYRQDPGQGLRLIYYSQIVNDFQKGDIAEGYSVSREKKESFPLTVTSAQKNPTAFYLCASSIRGFGNTEAFFGQGTRLTVV.

J is TRBJ1-1 and V is TRBV24-1; 7 nucleotides align to TRBD1. The V gene's germline CDR1 is KGHDR and CDR2 SFDVKD. Germline trimming cut 3 bases from V and 7 bases from J; bases unmatched to any gene: 4. The CDR3 contains 13 residues. The CDR3 here is CATSDPGQVEAFF. CDR3 DNA: TGTGCCACCAGTGATCCCGGACAGGTTGAAGCTTTCTTT.

The V gene is TRBV9, the J gene TRBJ2-5; D remains ambiguous. CDR3 length: 12 amino acids. V lost 3 bases and J 7 bases, leaving 10 bases between the germline ends. The germline V gene has CDR1 SGDLS and CDR2 YYNGEE. The CDR3 protein is CASSAHYGTQYF. The CDR3 nucleotides read TGTGCCAGCAGCGCCCACTACGGGACCCAGTACTTC.

As concerns this clone: This sample also contains other DNA sequences that code for the same CDR3. The chain has TRBV19 and TRBJ1-5; D gene ambiguous. Trimming left V 0 bases short and J 2 bases short, with 8 bases between. The CDR3 extends over 15 amino acids. In germline, CDR1 is LNHDA, CDR2 SQIVND (reference sequence). CDR3 bases: TGTGCCAGTAGTATAGATCTAACAGGCAATCAGCCCCAGCATTTT. As protein: CASSIDLTGNQPQHF.

The chain links TRBV10-2 to TRBJ1-1; 8 nucleotides line up with TRBD1. V dropped 6 bases and J dropped 12; count of bases not matched to a gene: 9. The CDR3 is 12 amino acids. Germline V gene data show CDR1 as WSHSY and CDR2 as SAAADI. CDR3 in DNA: TGCGCCAGCAGCCCCCGGACAGGGATATCTTTCTTT. Encoded protein: CASSPRTGISFF.

This chain connects TRBV20-1 to TRBJ2-5; D might be TRBD1 (5 bases). The CDR3 runs to 11 residues. Per the germline V gene, CDR1 is DFQATT and CDR2 is SNEGSKA (reference sequence). V gave up 6 bases and J gave up 5 bases, with 10 bases separating them. The chain's CDR3 is CSARKGETQYF. In DNA form, the CDR3 reads TGCAGTGCCCGAAAGGGGGAGACCCAGTACTTC.

This clone was seen a single time. The chain uses TRBV7-2 and TRBJ1-2; 9 positions agree with TRBD1. Germline V gene data show CDR1 as SGHTA and CDR2 as FQGNSA. Trimming at V came to 1 base and at J to 4 bases, leaving 4 bases not matched to a gene. This CDR3 region has 15 residues. The CDR3 protein is CASSLEWTGAYGYTF. In nucleotides, the CDR3 is TGTGCCAGCAGCTTAGAGTGGACAGGGGCCTATGGCTACACCTTC.

CDR3 nucleotide sequence: TGTGCCAGTAGTATAGAGGCGGGGCCAGCTTATGGCTACACCTTC. Translation gives CASSIEAGPAYGYTF. The chain is built from TRBV19 and TRBJ1-2, with TRBD1 as a possible D gene (5 bases). The V and J ends lost 0 bases and 5 bases respectively, with 13 bases between them. CDR3 size: 15 residues. Germline CDR1 reads LNHDA; CDR2 reads SQIVND (reference sequence). Based on the CDR3 plus reference TRBV19 and TRBJ1-2, the full variable domain is DGGITQSPKYLFRKEGQNVTLSCEQNLNHDAMYWYRQDPGQGLRLIYYSQIVNDFQKGDIAEGYSVSREKKESFPLTVTSAQKNPTAFYLCASSIEAGPAYGYTFGSGTRLTVV.

The chain links TRBV29-1 to TRBJ2-3; TRBD2 aligns across 10 bases. The germline gives CDR1 SQVTM, CDR2 ANQGSEA. V lost 3 bases to trimming and J lost 2 bases; unmatched junction nucleotides: 5. This CDR3 spans 15 amino acids. The CDR3 sequence: CSVDGLAGATDTQYF. The CDR3 nucleotides are TGCAGCGTTGACGGGCTAGCGGGGGCCACAGATACGCAGTATTTT.

The V call is TRBV10-2, the J call TRBJ2-7, with 9 bases matching TRBD2. V dropped 2 bases and J dropped 3; count of bases not matched to a gene: 11. Germline values: CDR1 WSHSY, CDR2 SAAADI. The CDR3 has 17 residues. This CDR3 is CASSEATPGLAVYEQYF. CDR3 nucleotide sequence: TGCGCCAGCAGTGAGGCTACCCCGGGACTAGCCGTCTACGAGCAGTACTTC.

The chain employs TRBV4-3 and TRBJ1-2; D is uncertain. In germline, CDR1 is LGHNA, CDR2 YSLEER. Trimming removed 1 base at V and 7 bases at J, with 7 bases between. This CDR3 spans 12 amino acids. The CDR3 loop is CASSQGGVGYTF. The CDR3 region has the DNA TGCGCCAGCAGCCAAGGGGGAGTTGGCTACACCTTC.

The gene calls are TRBV6-1 and TRBJ1-4; 7 nucleotides agree with TRBD1. J gave up 8 bases and V 2 bases, and 8 bases lay outside the gene matches. Looked up from germline, CDR1 is MNHNS and CDR2 is SASEGT. CDR3 length: 15 residues. CDR3: CASSEWQGEEEKLFF. The CDR3 region has the DNA TGTGCCAGCAGTGAATGGCAGGGGGAGGAAGAAAAACTGTTTTTT.

This chain uses TRBV7-9 with TRBJ2-7; 7 bases line up with TRBD1. Germline-derived CDR1 and CDR2 are SEHNR and FQNEAQ (reference sequence). With 5 bases clipped from V and 3 bases from J, the junction kept 13 bases outside the gene matches. This CDR3 is 16 amino acids long. The CDR3 loop is CASSRHRGQRNYEQYF. The CDR3, as DNA: TGTGCCAGCAGCCGGCATAGGGGACAGAGAAACTACGAGCAGTACTTC.

The DNA of the CDR3 is TGTGCCAGCTCCCGTCGAATGGGCGGGGTCCCGGAGACCCAGTACTTC. The encoded protein is CASSRRMGGVPETQYF. The rearrangement links TRBV18 to TRBJ2-5, with TRBD2 as a possible D gene (6 bases). With 6 bases removed from V and 5 bases from J, the gap between germline ends came to 22 bases. Per the germline V gene, CDR1 is KGHSH and CDR2 is LQKENI. The CDR3 is 16 amino acids.

The rearrangement joins TRBV6-5 to TRBJ1-3; the D is unclear. The CDR3 sequence is 14 residues long. V was trimmed by 8 bases and J by 3 bases, leaving 14 bases between them. CDR1 is MNHEY, CDR2 SVGAGI, per germline. The CDR3 coding sequence is TGTGCCAGCCCCGGCGGTGCCTTTGGAAACACCATATATTTT. Amino acids: CASPGGAFGNTIYF.